This T cell receptor (beta chain) was captured in a study of neoadjuvant anti-PD-1 for oral cavity cancer. About the study: Nivolumab at 3 mg/kg was mostly given biweekly, three to four doses, pre-surgery. Study-level results: Treg/Th17 ratio rose with pretreatment blood and fell with post-treatment tumor TCRbeta clonality. Expansion of preexisting intratumoral clones was suggested to aid response.

Germline lookup yields CDR1 SGDLS and CDR2 YYNGEE. V trimming: 2 bases; J trimming: 5 bases; junction bases outside the gene matches: 10. The CDR3 consists of 15 residues. On this clone itself: As yet, its antigen is unknown.

Regarding time point: after neoadjuvant nivolumab, at surgical resection. Cohort: HPV-negative, locally advanced oral cavity squamous cell carcinoma patients. The assay was immunoSEQ multiplex PCR, and TCRdb's table has in-frame clones only and misses some. The sample records more than 20,000 clones, more than 20% being singletons. The V call is TRBV9, the J call TRBJ2-7, with 7 positions matching TRBD2. This TCR was recovered from a person between 40 and 79 years old with oral cavity squamous cell carcinoma. The material was tumor tissue, obtained after nivolumab (anti-PD-1) treatment. The CDR3 region is CASSVGLAGVNEQYF. CDR3 nucleotides: TGTGCCAGCAGCGTGGGGCTGGCGGGAGTAAACGAGCAGTACTTC. The full variable domain, in which reference TRBV9 and TRBJ2-7 provide the parts outside the CDR3, is DSGVTQTPKHLITATGQRVTLRCSPRSGDLSVYWYQQSLDQGLQFLIQYYNGEERAKGNILERFSAQQFPDLHSELNLSSLELGDSALYFCASSVGLAGVNEQYFGPGTRLTVT.